This TCR beta chain was retrieved from a study of T cells in Graves' hyperthyroidism and ophthalmopathy. Amplified TCR beta CDR3 regions came from RNA transcripts. The primer set for the first-round RT-PCR of the TCR CDR3 was HTBI. TCRdb re-called the multiplex PCR reads with MiXCR, one entry per CDR3 protein. The sample contains about 640,000 distinct CDR3 sequences, around 20% of which appear only once. There are 13 residues in the CDR3. CDR1 is SGHDN and CDR2 is FVKESK in the germline V gene. The ends were cut back, 3 bases at V and 4 bases at J, with 9 bases in the middle. This TCR was recovered from a man aged 25 to 45 with Graves' ophthalmopathy. The chain has TRBV14 and TRBJ1-2; D not resolved. Sequences were obtained from blood. CDR3 in DNA: TGTGCCAGCAGCCAGTTAGGCAGCTATGGCTACACCTTC. Translating it yields CASSQLGSYGYTF.